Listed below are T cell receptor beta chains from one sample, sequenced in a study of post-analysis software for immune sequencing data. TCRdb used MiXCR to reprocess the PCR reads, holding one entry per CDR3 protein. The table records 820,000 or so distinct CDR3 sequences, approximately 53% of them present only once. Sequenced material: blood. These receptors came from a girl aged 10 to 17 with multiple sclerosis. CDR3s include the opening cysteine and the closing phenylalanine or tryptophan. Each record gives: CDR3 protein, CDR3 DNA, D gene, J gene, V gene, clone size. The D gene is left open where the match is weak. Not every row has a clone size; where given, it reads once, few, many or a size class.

CASSQVYVGVQYF	TGCGCCAGCAGCCAAGTTTATGTCGGGGTGCAGTACTTC	-	TRBJ2-7	TRBV4-1	few
CASSLQRAKNSPLHF	TGTGCCAGCAGCTTACAACGGGCCAAAAATTCACCCCTCCACTTT	-	TRBJ1-6	TRBV7-9	-
CASSSHRDKFYEQYF	TGTGCCAGCAGTTCACACCGGGACAAGTTCTACGAGCAGTACTTT	-	TRBJ2-4	TRBV28	few
CASSQAGLAGANEQFF	TGTGCCAGCAGCCAAGCGGGCCTAGCGGGGGCCAATGAGCAGTTCTTC	TRBD2	TRBJ2-1	TRBV4-2	-
CAISLLGSGQETQYF	TGTGCCATCAGTCTCCTTGGGAGCGGACAAGAGACCCAGTACTTC	-	TRBJ2-5	TRBV10-3	few
CASSGQRKREYWSYNEQFF	TGTGCCAGCAGTGGCCAACGAAAGCGGGAGTATTGGTCCTACAATGAGCAGTTCTTC	TRBD2	TRBJ2-1	TRBV25-1	-
CASSPPFNRVPFNEQFF	TGTGCCAGCAGCCCACCATTTAACAGGGTCCCTTTTAATGAGCAGTTCTTC	-	TRBJ2-1	TRBV7-9	few
CATSRRSGDQPQHF	TGTGCCACCAGCAGGCGCTCGGGGGATCAGCCCCAGCATTTT	-	TRBJ1-5	TRBV15	few
CSVEVGGTDYTGERFF	TGCAGCGTTGAGGTGGGGGGGACAGATTACACCGGGGAGCGGTTTTTT	-	TRBJ2-2	TRBV29-1	-
CASSRYGTLYGYTF	TGTGCCAGCAGCCGCTACGGGACCCTCTATGGCTACACCTTC	-	TRBJ1-2	TRBV14	-